This T cell receptor (beta chain) was sequenced for a study of follicular helper T cells after annual influenza vaccination. Study in general: Some donors were sampled over the 2013-2014, 2014-2015 and 2015-2016 vaccinations.

TCRdb's copy holds only in-frame clones and misses some; the assay was immunoSEQ multiplex PCR. There are over 650 clones in the sample; about 70% occur only once, and 6.5% to 7.5% lies in the top ten. This CDR3 is 14 amino acids long. As to time point: 2015-2016 season, 7 days after influenza vaccination. The clonotype comes from an adult who received the influenza vaccine. V and J are TRBV21-1 and TRBJ1-2; the table names TRBD1, a call not compared with the DNA. TRBV21-1 is recorded as a pseudogene. Sequences were derived from CXCR5+ CD38+ circulating T follicular helper cells from blood, sampled 7 days after influenza vaccination. The subset here: circulating Tfh, non-naive CD4+CXCR5+PD-1+ (ICOS+CD38+ or ICOS-CD38-). In DNA form, the CDR3 reads TGTGCCAGCATACGCCCAGGACACCTCGATGGCTACACCTTC. Its translation is CASIRPGHLDGYTF.